This TCR beta chain was sequenced during a study of STAT5B mutations in CD4+ large granular lymphocyte leukemia. The study's findings and limits: Compared with healthy controls (2/35), patient top clones favored TRBV06 (8/27).

Assay: immunoSEQ multiplex PCR; the TCRdb copy retains only in-frame clones and omits some. Counted here are more than 30,000 clones, approximately 88% occurring once; the ten biggest clones make up about 0.92%. Buffy coats from healthy blood donors served as controls. Trimming removed 8 bases at V and 8 bases at J, with 3 bases between. Germline CDR1 reads MDHEN; CDR2 reads SYDVKM. The length of the CDR3 is 8 residues. With regard to this clone: The antigen is not known.

What was sequenced was CD4+ T cells from blood buffy coats. This chain links TRBV28 with TRBJ1-2, with D hard to call. This sequence originates from a human donor in good health. The CDR3 sequence is CASGGYTF. The CDR3 DNA reads TGTGCCAGCGGAGGCTACACCTTC.